Presented here are 11 T cell receptor beta chains from one specimen sequenced in a study of blood T cells in healthy people across ages. The authors ran a second PCR of 7 to 11 cycles using a sample-barcoded 5' primer and a J-beta primer mix. TCRdb recomputed calls from the 5' RACE reads with MiXCR, one row per CDR3 protein. The top ten clones hold over 30% of a sample with hundreds of thousands of distinct CDR3 sequences, 58% of them seen once. Material for sequencing was blood. Receptors were obtained from a man between 60 and 75 years old in good health.

This chain links TRBV6-5 with TRBJ1-6; D is undetermined. CDR1 is MNHEY, CDR2 SVGAGI, per germline. V was pared by 6 bases and J by 8 bases, with 14 bases between. This CDR3 has 14 residues. CDR3 amino acids: CASSAGSPYSPLHF. CDR3 nucleotides: TGTGCCAGCAGCGCCGGGTCCCCCTATTCACCCCTCCACTTT.

In its sample, this clonotype was seen a few times. The chain carries TRBV5-1 and TRBJ1-2; 9 nucleotides agree with TRBD1. CDR3 length: 15 residues. Trimming took 0 bases from V and 4 from J; bases not matched to a gene: 4. Germline CDR1 SGHRS, CDR2 YFSETQ. The CDR3 region has the DNA TGCGCCAGCAGCTTGGAAGCGGGACAGGGCTATGGCTACACCTTC. Translation gives CASSLEAGQGYGYTF.

CDR3 DNA: TGCAGCGGAAGACTAGGCCTCGGGGAGACCCAGTACTTC. Its translation: CSGRLGLGETQYF. V usage is TRBV29-1 and J usage is TRBJ2-5; weak D call: TRBD2 (6 bases). V dropped 7 bases and J dropped 5 bases, with 17 bases sitting between them. This CDR3 is built from 13 residues. Germline V gene lookup returns CDR1 SQVTM and CDR2 ANQGSEA. The full variable domain, in which reference TRBV29-1 and TRBJ2-5 provide the parts outside the CDR3, is SAVISQKPSRDICQRGTSLTIQCQVDSQVTMMFWYRQQPGQSLTLIATANQGSEATYESGFVIDKFPISRPNLTFSTLTVSNMSPEDSSIYLCSGRLGLGETQYFGPGTRLLVL.

The rearrangement joins TRBV27 to TRBJ1-3; D ambiguous. This CDR3 has 15 amino acids. CDR1 and CDR2 (germline): MNHEY, SMNVEV (reference sequence). Trimming removed 0 bases from V and 0 bases from J, with 6 bases in between. CDR3 DNA sequence: TGTGCCAGCAGTTTATCAGGGAACTCTGGAAACACCATATATTTT. Residues: CASSLSGNSGNTIYF.

The rearrangement joins TRBV28 to TRBJ2-1, with D possibly being TRBD1 or TRBD2 (5 bases each). V gave up 7 bases and J gave up 0 bases, with 22 bases separating them. Germline CDR1 MDHEN, CDR2 SYDVKM. The CDR3 sequence is 18 residues long. The DNA for the CDR3 is TGTGCCAGCACCTCCCGTGGAGAAAGGGGAGCCTCCTACAATGAGCAGTTCTTC. Its translation: CASTSRGERGASYNEQFF.

CDR3: CASSKPRGLRQETQYF. CDR3 DNA: TGTGCCAGCAGCAAACCGAGGGGGCTACGCCAAGAGACCCAGTACTTC. V usage is TRBV7-2 and J usage is TRBJ2-5, with TRBD1 identical over 7 bases. The CDR3 extends over 16 amino acids. Germline V gene lookup returns CDR1 SGHTA and CDR2 FQGNSA. V lost 5 bases, J lost 1 base, and 10 bases stayed unmatched.

A note on this clonotype: The junction departs from the called germline gene at one end, perhaps through a read error. The V and J genes are TRBV6-1 and TRBJ1-6, with 7 nucleotides matching TRBD1. This CDR3 has 15 amino acids. Germline-derived CDR1 and CDR2 are MNHNS and SASEGT. The CDR3 coding sequence is TGTGCCAGCGGTGAGGGGACAGCATACTATTCACCCCTCCATTTT. Residues: CASGEGTAYYSPLHF.

The rearrangement joins TRBV5-1 to TRBJ2-6; unclear D gene. Trimming stripped 0 bases from V and 2 bases from J, with 9 bases between. CDR3 length: 16 residues. Germline V gives CDR1 SGHRS, CDR2 YFSETQ. The CDR3 loop reads CASSLAFAAGANVLTF. CDR3 nucleotide sequence: TGCGCCAGCAGCTTGGCCTTTGCTGCTGGGGCCAACGTCCTGACTTTC.

The gene calls are TRBV20-1 and TRBJ1-2; D is unresolved. Germline CDR1 reads DFQATT; CDR2 reads SNEGSKA (reference sequence). Trimming removed 5 bases at V and 8 bases at J, with 15 bases between. The CDR3 extends over 12 amino acids. CDR3 region: CSAQQSGSGYTF. The CDR3 nucleotides are TGCAGTGCTCAACAGTCGGGATCCGGCTACACCTTC.

This clonotype was counted only a few times. V usage is TRBV18 and J usage is TRBJ2-7; 8 nucleotides agree with TRBD1. V lost 6 bases to trimming and J lost 0 bases; unmatched junction nucleotides: 4. Germline V gene data show CDR1 as KGHSH and CDR2 as LQKENI. The CDR3 is made up of 14 amino acids. The CDR3 loop reads CASSRGQDSYEQYF. The CDR3 nucleotides read TGTGCCAGCTCCCGGGGACAGGACTCCTACGAGCAGTACTTC.

This clonotype occurred a few times. V gene TRBV6-1 combines with J gene TRBJ2-3, with D tentatively TRBD1 (5 bases). Per germline, CDR1 MNHNS and CDR2 SASEGT. The CDR3 has 15 residues. Trimming left V 6 bases short and J 1 base short, with 14 bases between. The chain's CDR3 is CASRGWGSGTDTQYF. The CDR3 DNA is TGTGCCAGCAGGGGGTGGGGCAGCGGCACAGATACGCAGTATTTT.